Listed here are 27 T cell receptor beta chains from one sample, sequenced in a study of beta chain features in type 1 diabetes. Reverse transcription of all isolated RNA meant that expressed TCRB transcripts were sequenced. The protocol was immunoSEQ multiplex PCR, while the TCRdb copy is restricted to in-frame clones and leaves out a portion. The sample contains 250,000 to 350,000 clones, around 15% of which appear only once. No antigen is known for these receptors. Study outcomes and limitations: People with Type 1 diabetes carried modestly yet significantly shorter TCRB CDR3s in all four CD4+ subsets.

Sequencing was carried out using naive CD4+ T cells from blood. These receptor sequences come from a man aged 25-40 years with type 1 diabetes.

This sequence joins TRBV5-1 and TRBJ1-1; D not resolved. The germline V gene has CDR1 SGHRS and CDR2 YFSETQ. Trimming shortened V by 4 bases and J by 1 base, and 11 bases separated the two germline ends. This CDR3 has 14 amino acids. The CDR3 here is CASSTEPENTEAFF. CDR3 DNA sequence: TGCGCCAGCAGCACGGAGCCAGAGAACACTGAAGCTTTCTTT. Together with reference TRBV5-1 and TRBJ1-1, the CDR3 gives the full variable domain: KAGVTQTPRYLIKTRGQQVTLSCSPISGHRSVSWYQQTPGQGLQFLFEYFSETQRNKGNFPGRFSGRQFSNSRSEMNVSTLELGDSALYLCASSTEPENTEAFFGQGTRLTVV.

This clone was found a few times. The V call is TRBV27, the J call TRBJ2-1, with D possibly matching TRBD1 (6 bases). Germline V CDR1 and CDR2: MNHEY, SMNVEV (reference sequence). V was trimmed by 5 bases and J by 4 bases, leaving 9 bases between them. The CDR3 has 13 amino acids. CDR3 loop: CASSPRGYNEQFF. As DNA, the CDR3 is TGTGCCAGCAGTCCCAGGGGTTACAATGAGCAGTTCTTC.

In this sample, this clone turned up a few times. The V and J genes are TRBV5-4 and TRBJ2-1; TRBD2 matches 9 bases. The CDR3 length is 16 residues. After removal of 1 base from V and 4 bases from J, the junction contained 6 bases not matched to a gene. Per the germline V gene, CDR1 is SGHNT and CDR2 is YYREEE (reference sequence). CDR3 region: CASSLMWREGYNEQFF. For the CDR3, the DNA is TGTGCCAGCAGCTTGATGTGGCGGGAGGGTTACAATGAGCAGTTCTTC.

The genes are TRBV13 and TRBJ1-2; D gene unclear. Germline V gene lookup returns CDR1 PRHDT and CDR2 FYEKMQ (reference sequence). The CDR3 runs to 12 residues. The ends were cut back, 5 bases at V and 8 bases at J, with 12 bases in the middle. The CDR3, as DNA: TGTGCCAGCAGCCCCCAGTGGAGGGGCTACACCTTC. This gives the protein CASSPQWRGYTF.

V gene TRBV18 combines with J gene TRBJ1-2; D uncertain. In germline, CDR1 is KGHSH, CDR2 LQKENI. The V end was cut by 3 bases, the J end by 0 bases, with 8 bases between. This CDR3 has 14 amino acids. The CDR3 sequence: CASSPGEANYGYTF. The CDR3 DNA reads TGTGCCAGCTCACCGGGAGAAGCTAACTATGGCTACACCTTC. Variable domain in full (rest from reference TRBV18 and TRBJ1-2): NAGVMQNPRHLVRRRGQEARLRCSPMKGHSHVYWYRQLPEEGLKFMVYLQKENIIDESGMPKERFSAEFPKEGPSILRIQQVVRGDSAAYFCASSPGEANYGYTFGSGTRLTVV.

This clone was counted a few times. The chain joins TRBV6-1 to TRBJ2-1; maybe TRBD2 (6 bases). Germline CDR1 reads MNHNS; CDR2 reads SASEGT. V was trimmed by 5 bases and J by 6 bases, leaving 11 bases between them. This CDR3 has 13 amino acids. Here the CDR3 DNA reads TGTGCCAGCAGTCCCGGACTATCCAATGAGCAGTTCTTC. As protein: CASSPGLSNEQFF.

The chain couples TRBV18 to TRBJ1-5, with 12 bases lining up with TRBD1. The CDR3 is made up of 16 amino acids. Trimming took 2 bases from V and 7 from J; bases not matched to a gene: 6. The germline gives CDR1 KGHSH, CDR2 LQKENI. CDR3 DNA sequence: TGTGCCAGCTCACCAACCGGGACAGGGGGCACCCAGCCCCAGCATTTT. Translating gives CASSPTGTGGTQPQHF.

The rearrangement uses TRBV7-9 and TRBJ2-5, with D hard to call. This CDR3 spans 15 amino acids. V lost 0 bases and J 5 bases, leaving 13 bases between the germline ends. Per the germline V gene, CDR1 is SEHNR and CDR2 is FQNEAQ (reference sequence). The CDR3: CASSLAARESETQYF. For the CDR3, the DNA is TGTGCCAGCAGCTTAGCGGCTAGAGAGTCGGAGACCCAGTACTTC.

CDR3 sequence: CASSSPGTGIAGANVLTF. CDR3 bases: TGTGCCAGCAGTTCACCCGGGACAGGGATTGCAGGGGCCAACGTCCTGACTTTC. The J gene is TRBJ2-6, the V gene TRBV28; 9 bases match TRBD1. CDR3 size: 18 residues. V was clipped by 4 bases and J by 4 bases; unmatched bases: 11. CDR1 and CDR2 (germline): MDHEN, SYDVKM.

The chain links TRBV5-1 to TRBJ2-3; possibly TRBD2 for D (6 bases). The germline V gene has CDR1 SGHRS and CDR2 YFSETQ. The CDR3 spans 15 residues. The ends were cut back, 5 bases at V and 2 bases at J, with 15 bases in the middle. The CDR3 sequence is CASSSGTHFTDTQYF. In nucleotides, the CDR3 is TGCGCCAGCAGTTCCGGGACTCACTTCACAGATACGCAGTATTTT.

This clone has more than one count but fewer than ten. The CDR3 DNA follows: TGTGCCAGCAGCCAATACGAGGCCCAGCCCCAGCATTTT. As protein: CASSQYEAQPQHF. V is TRBV4-2 and J is TRBJ1-5; D remains unclear. V was clipped by 2 bases and J by 7 bases, with 9 bases between them. The V gene's germline CDR1 is LGHNA and CDR2 YNFKEQ. The CDR3 consists of 13 residues.

The J gene is TRBJ2-7, the V gene TRBV7-9, with TRBD2 matching 13 bases. The CDR3 is made up of 16 amino acids. Germline trimming cut 5 bases from V and 3 bases from J; bases unmatched to any gene: 7. Germline CDR1 SEHNR, CDR2 FQNEAQ (reference sequence). The CDR3 bases are TGTGCCAGCAGCATTCGGACTAGCGGGAGAGGCTACGAGCAGTACTTC. Translated: CASSIRTSGRGYEQYF.

This clone has a handful of counts. J is TRBJ1-1 and V is TRBV5-6; D unclear. Germline V gene lookup returns CDR1 SGHDT and CDR2 YYEEEE. The CDR3 is made up of 13 amino acids. The V end lost 3 bases, the J end lost 5 bases, and 11 bases lay between the germline ends. Here the CDR3 reads CASSWRGGTEAFF. The CDR3 nucleotides read TGTGCCAGCAGCTGGAGAGGTGGGACTGAAGCTTTCTTT.

About this clone itself: This specimen includes other DNA sequences encoding the same CDR3. This rearrangement joins TRBV18 to TRBJ1-1; 8 bases line up with TRBD1. Germline V gene data show CDR1 as KGHSH and CDR2 as LQKENI. The length of the CDR3 is 13 residues. After removal of 5 bases from V and 3 bases from J, the junction contained 2 bases not matched to a gene. The CDR3 region is CASSTTGDTEAFF. The CDR3 DNA is TGTGCCAGCTCAACGACAGGGGACACTGAAGCTTTCTTT.

This clone was seen a few times. The chain recombines TRBV30 with TRBJ1-3; D unclear. Germline loops: CDR1 GTSNPN, CDR2 SVGIG (reference sequence). Trimming stripped 8 bases from V and 4 bases from J, with 9 bases between. This CDR3 is built from 11 residues. The CDR3 loop is CAAFPGNTIYF. In DNA form, the CDR3 reads TGTGCCGCGTTCCCAGGAAACACCATATATTTT. The complete variable domain, with remaining parts taken from reference TRBV30 and TRBJ1-3, reads SQTIHQWPATLVQPVGSPLSLECTVEGTSNPNLYWYRQAAGRGLQLLFYSVGIGQISSEVPQNLSASRPQDRQFILSSKKLLLSDSGFYLCAAFPGNTIYFGEGSWLTVV.

The chain uses TRBV5-1 and TRBJ1-1, with D possibly matching TRBD1 (5 bases). V gave up 4 bases and J gave up 2 bases, with 12 bases separating them. The CDR3 spans 14 residues. Germline V gene sequence: CDR1 SGHRS, CDR2 YFSETQ. The CDR3 DNA is TGCGCCAGCAGCCACCGGGGGGTTAACACTGAAGCTTTCTTT. Amino acids: CASSHRGVNTEAFF.

This clone was recorded a few times. J is TRBJ2-4 and V is TRBV28; tentative D call: TRBD1 (7 bases). There are 11 residues in the CDR3. V lost 6 bases, J lost 11 bases, and 11 bases lay in between. Germline CDR1 reads MDHEN; CDR2 reads SYDVKM. CDR3 in amino acids: CASRRDSFQYF. The CDR3 nucleotides read TGTGCCAGCAGGCGGGACAGTTTTCAGTACTTC. The whole variable domain, remainder taken from reference TRBV28 and TRBJ2-4, is DVKVTQSSRYLVKRTGEKVFLECVQDMDHENMFWYRQDPGLGLRLIYFSYDVKMKEKGDIPEGYSVSREKKERFSLILESASTNQTSMYLCASRRDSFQYFGAGTRLSVL.

Only a few counts were recorded for this clone. The chain links TRBV7-9 to TRBJ1-5; 9 bases fit TRBD1. This CDR3 spans 13 amino acids. Trimming cost V 6 bases and J 5 bases; bases outside gene matches: 2. From germline, CDR1 is SEHNR and CDR2 FQNEAQ (reference sequence). CDR3 sequence: CASRRTGDQPQHF. CDR3 sequence (DNA): TGTGCCAGCAGGCGGACAGGGGATCAGCCCCAGCATTTT.

This clone came up once. The chain combines TRBV19 with TRBJ2-3; TRBD2 matches at 8 bases. Per germline, CDR1 LNHDA and CDR2 SQIVND (reference sequence). The ends lost 3 bases at V and 5 bases at J; junction bases unmatched: 7. CDR3 length: 15 amino acids. Written as DNA, the CDR3 is TGTGCCAGTAGTATCCGTAGCGGGGAAGGAGATACGCAGTATTTT. The encoded protein is CASSIRSGEGDTQYF.

In its sample, this clone was seen a few times. This chain links TRBV30 with TRBJ1-2, with 7 nucleotides matching TRBD1. V lost 0 bases, J lost 8 bases, and 6 bases stayed unmatched. The CDR3 has 13 residues. Germline CDR1 GTSNPN, CDR2 SVGIG (reference sequence). The CDR3 DNA sequence: TGTGCCTGGAGTGTACGACAGGGCCAAGGCTACACCTTC. Amino acid sequence: CAWSVRQGQGYTF.

This clone was observed a handful of times. The V and J genes are TRBV25-1 and TRBJ2-2; TRBD1 agrees at 9 bases. With 5 bases clipped from V and 7 bases from J, the junction kept 11 bases outside the gene matches. The germline CDR1 and CDR2 sequences are MGHDK and SYGVNS. This CDR3 region has 16 residues. The CDR3 DNA reads as TGTGCCAGCAGTTTGACCGGGACAGGGATCAACGGGGAGCTGTTTTTT. As protein: CASSLTGTGINGELFF.

The chain carries TRBV28 and TRBJ1-1; a possible D gene is TRBD1 (5 bases). Trimming stripped 5 bases from V and 6 bases from J, with 13 bases between. The CDR3 spans 13 residues. Germline V gene sequence: CDR1 MDHEN, CDR2 SYDVKM. CDR3 sequence reads: CASSQGADSEAFF. The CDR3 coding sequence is TGTGCCAGCAGTCAGGGTGCGGATTCTGAAGCTTTCTTT.

The gene calls are TRBV29-1 and TRBJ1-5; D remains unclear. The germline gives CDR1 SQVTM, CDR2 ANQGSEA. V lost 4 bases to trimming and J lost 3 bases, with 10 bases between them. There are 13 residues in the CDR3. DNA of the CDR3: TGCAGCGTTGGAGGGCAGATCAATCAGCCCCAGCATTTT. Translated, it gives CSVGGQINQPQHF. Together with reference TRBV29-1 and TRBJ1-5, the CDR3 gives the full variable domain: SAVISQKPSRDICQRGTSLTIQCQVDSQVTMMFWYRQQPGQSLTLIATANQGSEATYESGFVIDKFPISRPNLTFSTLTVSNMSPEDSSIYLCSVGGQINQPQHFGDGTRLSIL.

The rearrangement uses TRBV18 and TRBJ1-5, with D perhaps matching TRBD1 (5 bases). This CDR3 has 14 amino acids. V was pared by 6 bases and J by 6 bases, with 15 bases between. Germline CDR1 reads KGHSH; CDR2 reads LQKENI. The CDR3 reads CASSRGITGQPQHF. CDR3 sequence (DNA): TGTGCCAGCTCCCGCGGAATTACAGGTCAGCCCCAGCATTTT. The full variable domain, completed using reference TRBV18 and TRBJ1-5, is NAGVMQNPRHLVRRRGQEARLRCSPMKGHSHVYWYRQLPEEGLKFMVYLQKENIIDESGMPKERFSAEFPKEGPSILRIQQVVRGDSAAYFCASSRGITGQPQHFGDGTRLSIL.

The gene calls are TRBV29-1 and TRBJ1-3; D ambiguous. The CDR3 length is 14 residues. Trimming removed 3 bases at V and 0 bases at J, with 9 bases between. The germline CDR1 and CDR2 sequences are SQVTM and ANQGSEA. The CDR3 DNA follows: TGCAGCGTTGACGACAACAGCTCTGGAAACACCATATATTTT. This gives the protein CSVDDNSSGNTIYF.

The chain recombines TRBV30 with TRBJ2-5, with a possible D match to TRBD2 (6 bases). Germline V lookup: CDR1 GTSNPN, CDR2 SVGIG (reference sequence). The CDR3 length is 13 residues. V shed 0 bases and J shed 4 bases, with 9 bases lying between them. The CDR3 here is CAWSVVGGETQYF. The DNA of the CDR3 is TGTGCCTGGAGTGTCGTCGGGGGAGAGACCCAGTACTTC.

About this clone: This sample includes further DNA sequences coding for the same CDR3. The rearrangement links TRBV9 to TRBJ2-5, with a tentative D call TRBD1 (5 bases). Per germline, CDR1 SGDLS and CDR2 YYNGEE. The CDR3 runs to 13 residues. The V and J ends lost 0 bases and 4 bases respectively, with 7 bases between them. The CDR3, as DNA: TGTGCCAGCAGCGTAGGACAGAGAGAGACCCAGTACTTC. This sequence encodes CASSVGQRETQYF.